The 17 T cell receptor beta chains listed next were all sequenced from one sample in a study of CD8 T cells in ankylosing spondylitis. Study observations and caveats: The study identified a TCR beta motif of roughly eight highly homologous variants that appeared characteristic of ankylosing spondylitis blood.

Antigens for these TCRs are unknown. TCRdb used MiXCR to reprocess the 5' RACE reads, holding one entry per CDR3 protein. Seen here are approximately 400,000 distinct CDR3 sequences, 20% to 30% observed once, and the top ten hold 0.89%. The material sequenced was blood, either unsorted or a sorted T cell fraction (not recorded which). These receptors all stem from a male donor with ankylosing spondylitis.

The table lists this clonotype with a few counts. This sequence joins TRBV10-3 and TRBJ2-1; D is possibly TRBD1 (6 bases). The V end lost 3 bases, the J end lost 10 bases, and 13 bases lay between the germline ends. The CDR3 runs to 13 residues. Germline V gene lookup returns CDR1 ENHRY and CDR2 SYGVKD. Here the CDR3 DNA reads TGTGCCATCAGTGAATCCCGTGGGGGCGAGCAGTTCTTC. Amino acid sequence: CAISESRGGEQFF.

This chain connects TRBV20-1 to TRBJ2-7; a possible D gene is TRBD2 (5 bases). The V gene lost 4 bases and the J gene lost 3 bases, with 16 bases spanning the gap. In germline, CDR1 is DFQATT, CDR2 SNEGSKA (reference sequence). This CDR3 contains 14 residues. The CDR3 nucleotides read TGCAGTGCTAAGTCGGGAAACACCAGCTACGAGCAGTACGTC. Its translation: CSAKSGNTSYEQYV.

The CDR3 region is CSATTSGRSLYNEQFF. The CDR3 DNA sequence: TGCAGTGCTACAACTAGCGGGAGGTCGCTCTACAATGAGCAGTTCTTC. This sequence joins TRBV20-1 and TRBJ2-1, with 12 bases identical to TRBD2. Germline values: CDR1 DFQATT, CDR2 SNEGSKA (reference sequence). The CDR3 consists of 16 residues. With 4 bases clipped from V and 3 bases from J, the junction kept 7 bases outside the gene matches.

Only a few counts were recorded for this clonotype. V usage is TRBV2 and J usage is TRBJ1-2; perhaps TRBD1 as D (5 bases). Trimming took off 6 bases at V and 0 bases at J, with 11 bases between the two ends. CDR1 and CDR2 from the germline V gene are SNHLY and FYNNEI. This CDR3 contains 14 residues. The CDR3: CASSETGTNYGYTF. The CDR3 region has the DNA TGTGCCAGCAGCGAAACAGGTACTAACTATGGCTACACCTTC. Using reference TRBV2 and TRBJ1-2 for the parts outside the CDR3, the full variable domain is EPEVTQTPSHQVTQMGQEVILRCVPISNHLYFYWYRQILGQKVEFLVSFYNNEISEKSEIFDDQFSVERPDGSNFTLKIRSTKLEDSAMYFCASSETGTNYGYTFGSGTRLTVV.

In this sample, this clonotype turned up a few times. The J gene is TRBJ1-6, the V gene TRBV12-3 or TRBV12-4; TRBD1 matches 8 bases. V gave up 4 bases and J gave up 7 bases; unmatched junction bases: 3. This CDR3 contains 14 residues. In DNA form, the CDR3 reads TGTGCCAGCAGTTGGACAGGGTCAAATTCACCCCTCCACTTT. The encoded protein is CASSWTGSNSPLHF.

This clonotype was detected a few times. V gene TRBV6-2 or TRBV6-3 combines with J gene TRBJ2-1; no firm D call. V shed 0 bases and J shed 15 bases, with 18 bases lying between them. This CDR3 contains 14 residues. Germline-derived CDR1 and CDR2 are MNHEY and SVGEGT. CDR3 residues: CASSYSPSTLRRFF. The CDR3, as DNA: TGTGCCAGCAGTTACTCGCCTTCTACCTTAAGGCGGTTCTTC.

V and J are TRBV7-8 and TRBJ2-3, with 13 bases that match TRBD2. CDR3 length equals 17 residues. Germline V gives CDR1 SGHVS, CDR2 FQNEAQ. Losses at the gene ends were 4 bases for V and 3 bases for J; bases not matched to a gene: 7. CDR3 nucleotide sequence: TGTGCCAGCAGCTCCAAACTAGCGGGAGGGCCGACAGATACGCAGTATTTT. It yields the protein CASSSKLAGGPTDTQYF.

This clonotype occurred a few times. This chain connects TRBV10-3 to TRBJ2-2, with 13 bases aligning to TRBD2. V shed 7 bases, J shed 4 bases, and the junction held 9 bases outside the gene matches. This CDR3 is 17 amino acids long. Germline V gene sequence: CDR1 ENHRY, CDR2 SYGVKD. CDR3: CAITRTSGGRGTGELFF. The CDR3 DNA sequence: TGTGCCATCACCAGGACTAGCGGGGGCCGGGGCACCGGGGAGCTGTTTTTT.

The gene calls are TRBV10-3 and TRBJ2-5; 7 positions agree with TRBD1. The junction had 5 bases not matched to a gene; V was cut back by 0 bases and J by 1 base. Looked up from germline, CDR1 is ENHRY and CDR2 is SYGVKD. The CDR3 has 16 amino acids. The CDR3 here is CAISESRDRVQETQYF. The DNA of the CDR3 is TGTGCCATCAGTGAGTCGAGGGACAGAGTCCAAGAGACCCAGTACTTC.

This rearrangement joins TRBV6-2 or TRBV6-3 to TRBJ2-3; tentative D call: TRBD2 (6 bases). With 0 bases removed from V and 9 bases from J, the gap between germline ends came to 19 bases. Germline lookup yields CDR1 MNHEY and CDR2 SVGEGT. The CDR3 loop spans 16 amino acids. The DNA for the CDR3 is TGTGCCAGCAGTTACTCGATTGTTGGAGGAGGGGACACGCAGTATTTT. Translation gives CASSYSIVGGGDTQYF.

CDR3 amino acids: CASSHRLAGQETQYF. The CDR3 DNA reads as TGTGCCAGCAGCCACAGACTAGCGGGACAAGAGACCCAGTACTTC. The gene calls are TRBV11-2 and TRBJ2-5; 11 nucleotides agree with TRBD2. The J segment lost 2 bases and the V segment lost 5 bases, leaving 4 bases of the junction unmatched. The CDR3 length is 15 residues. Germline V gene data show CDR1 as SGHAT and CDR2 as FQNNGV. The complete variable domain, with remaining parts taken from reference TRBV11-2 and TRBJ2-5, reads EAGVAQSPRYKIIEKRQSVAFWCNPISGHATLYWYQQILGQGPKLLIQFQNNGVVDDSQLPKDRFSAERLKGVDSTLKIQPAKLEDSAVYLCASSHRLAGQETQYFGPGTRLLVL.

There are a few counts of this clonotype. J is TRBJ2-2 and V is TRBV3-1; 12 nucleotides line up with TRBD2. The CDR3 length is 16 residues. Germline-derived CDR1 and CDR2 are LGHDT and YNNKEL (reference sequence). V lost 0 bases and J lost 8; bases outside the gene matches: 4. The CDR3 region is CASSQETSGRWGELFF. The CDR3, as DNA: TGTGCCAGCAGCCAAGAGACTAGCGGGAGATGGGGGGAGCTGTTTTTT.

This chain links TRBV20-1 with TRBJ2-3; D remains unclear. The CDR3 has 13 residues. V dropped 4 bases and J dropped 2 bases, with 10 bases sitting between them. Germline values: CDR1 DFQATT, CDR2 SNEGSKA (reference sequence). CDR3 loop: CSAKWGYTDTQYF. In nucleotides, the CDR3 is TGCAGTGCTAAATGGGGTTACACAGATACGCAGTATTTT.

The chain has TRBV5-1 and TRBJ2-1; unclear D gene. Per the germline V gene, CDR1 is SGHRS and CDR2 is YFSETQ. Trimming removed 3 bases from V and 3 bases from J, with 13 bases in between. The CDR3 extends over 15 amino acids. The CDR3 protein is CASSSNYGDYNEQFF. The CDR3 DNA reads as TGCGCCAGCAGCTCCAACTACGGCGACTACAATGAGCAGTTCTTC.

The chain links TRBV12-3 or TRBV12-4 to TRBJ2-7; unclear D gene. The germline V and J ends were trimmed by 7 bases and 0 bases, with 13 bases remaining between them. CDR3 length: 14 residues. The CDR3 nucleotides are TGTGCCAGCACCCTTTCGACCCTCTCCTACGAGCAGTACTTC. This sequence encodes CASTLSTLSYEQYF.

This clonotype appeared many times. The rearrangement uses TRBV3-1 and TRBJ2-1; 7 positions match TRBD2. V lost 1 base to trimming and J lost 6 bases; unmatched junction nucleotides: 6. The CDR3 runs to 15 residues. The V gene's germline CDR1 is LGHDT and CDR2 YNNKEL (reference sequence). In DNA form, the CDR3 reads TGTGCCAGCAGCCAAGGCCTGACTAGCCGCAATGAGCAGTTCTTC. The encoded protein is CASSQGLTSRNEQFF.

V and J are TRBV7-9 and TRBJ1-1; D remains ambiguous. Trimming shortened V by 2 bases and J by 8 bases, and 6 bases separated the two germline ends. Germline CDR1 reads SEHNR; CDR2 reads FQNEAQ (reference sequence). CDR3 size: 11 residues. CDR3 residues: CASSLKGEAFF. As DNA, the CDR3 is TGTGCCAGCAGCTTAAAAGGGGAAGCTTTCTTT.